Shown below are 23 T cell receptor beta chains from a single sample sequenced in a study of STAT5B mutations in CD4+ large granular lymphocyte leukemia. Data came from immunoSEQ multiplex PCR; TCRdb stores just in-frame clones and leaves some out. The top ten hold more than 1% of the sample, which has some 30,000 clones, more than 60% seen once. Sequenced material: CD4+ T cells from blood buffy coats. These receptors came from a human donor in good health.

This rearrangement joins TRBV2 to TRBJ2-1; D is perhaps TRBD2 (5 bases). This CDR3 is built from 13 residues. Trimming took off 8 bases at V and 7 bases at J, with 15 bases between the two ends. Germline V lookup: CDR1 SNHLY, CDR2 FYNNEI. The CDR3: CASRTDSGNEQFF. The CDR3 coding sequence is TGTGCCAGCCGTACGGACTCCGGAAATGAGCAGTTCTTC.

The J gene is TRBJ1-2, the V gene TRBV29-1; 10 bases map to TRBD1. V lost 6 bases and J lost 3; bases outside the gene matches: 7. This CDR3 comprises 14 residues. Germline-derived CDR1 and CDR2 are SQVTM and ANQGSEA. Here the CDR3 reads CSVTTGQGHYGYTF. The CDR3 DNA sequence: TGCAGCGTGACCACGGGACAGGGGCACTATGGCTACACCTTC.

This clone came up a few times. The rearrangement uses TRBV13 and TRBJ2-7; 10 bases align to TRBD1. From germline, CDR1 is PRHDT and CDR2 FYEKMQ (reference sequence). This CDR3 has 14 amino acids. V gave up 1 base and J gave up 7 bases; unmatched junction bases: 4. In DNA form, the CDR3 reads TGTGCCAGCAGCTTAGCTCCGGGACAGGGGGAGCAGTACTTC. Translated, it gives CASSLAPGQGEQYF.

The genes are TRBV11-2 and TRBJ2-3; no reliable D call. This CDR3 has 16 residues. Trimming took off 5 bases at V and 8 bases at J, with 23 bases between the two ends. The germline CDR1 and CDR2 sequences are SGHAT and FQNNGV. In DNA, the CDR3 is TGTGCCAGCAGCCCCCAGCTAGAGCCCAGGCCCAGTACGCAGTATTTT. Amino acid sequence: CASSPQLEPRPSTQYF.

The gene calls are TRBV18 and TRBJ1-4; D may be TRBD1 (6 bases). Germline CDR1 and CDR2: KGHSH and LQKENI. With 3 bases removed from V and 7 bases from J, the gap between germline ends came to 12 bases. The CDR3 is made up of 14 amino acids. CDR3: CASSPERGAEKLFF. In DNA form, the CDR3 reads TGTGCCAGCTCACCGGAACGGGGGGCTGAAAAACTGTTTTTT.

The chain recombines TRBV29-1 with TRBJ2-3, with 8 nucleotides matching TRBD2. V shed 1 base, J shed 4 bases, and the junction held 1 base outside the gene matches. Germline CDR1 reads SQVTM; CDR2 reads ANQGSEA. The CDR3 is 13 residues long. The CDR3 nucleotides read TGCAGCGTTGAAGGGACTAGCCCAGATACGCAGTATTTT. This encodes CSVEGTSPDTQYF.

On this clone itself: Sequence at one end of the junction differs from germline and may be a read error. This sequence joins TRBV7-7 and TRBJ2-5; the match to TRBD1 covers 7 bases. The CDR3 covers 15 residues. Germline V CDR1 and CDR2: SSHAT, FNYEAQ (reference sequence). CDR3 region: CASSLGPGQQETQYF. The CDR3 DNA reads as TGTGCTAGCAGCTTAGGGCCGGGACAGCAAGAGACCCAGTACTTC.

The CDR3 sequence is CASSLEGDETQYF. The CDR3 DNA reads as TGTGCCAGCAGTCTAGAAGGGGACGAGACCCAGTACTTC. The V gene is TRBV7-3, the J gene TRBJ2-5; D assignment may be TRBD1 or TRBD2 (5 bases each). V lost 6 bases, J lost 5 bases, and 13 bases lay in between. The CDR3 is made up of 13 amino acids. From germline, CDR1 is SGHTA and CDR2 FQGTGA.

Comments on this clone: The sample holds other DNA sequences that translate to the same CDR3. The chain joins TRBV2 to TRBJ1-1; TRBD1 matches at 8 bases. Looked up from germline, CDR1 is SNHLY and CDR2 is FYNNEI. CDR3 length equals 16 residues. J gave up 3 bases and V 1 base, and 7 bases lay outside the gene matches. This chain's CDR3 is CASSEVGQGKYTEAFF. The DNA of the CDR3 is TGTGCCAGCAGTGAAGTAGGACAGGGAAAGTACACTGAAGCTTTCTTT.

The sample holds a few counts of this clone. J is TRBJ1-5 and V is TRBV18; D possibly corresponds to TRBD1 (5 bases). CDR1 and CDR2 (germline): KGHSH, LQKENI. This CDR3 contains 15 residues. The V end lost 3 bases, the J end lost 0 bases, and 9 bases lay between the germline ends. CDR3 coding DNA: TGTGCCAGCTCACCCACGGGGGATAGCAATCAGCCCCAGCATTTT. Translated, it gives CASSPTGDSNQPQHF.

The chain is built from TRBV21-1 and TRBJ2-1; the table's D call TRBD2 went unverified against the DNA. TRBV21-1 is reported as a pseudogene. The CDR3 contains 15 residues. This CDR3 reads CASGNPPGRALEQFF. The CDR3, as DNA: TGTGCCAGTGGCAACCCTCCCGGGAGGGCCCTTGAGCAGTTCTTC.

The V call is TRBV7-9, the J call TRBJ2-2; D is uncertain. The CDR3 consists of 12 residues. Trimming took 3 bases from V and 2 from J, leaving 1 base between them. Germline CDR1 is SEHNR and CDR2 is FQNEAQ (reference sequence). The CDR3 nucleotides are TGTGCCAGCAGCTTTAACACCGGGGAGCTGTTTTTT. Translating it yields CASSFNTGELFF.

V and J are TRBV4-1 and TRBJ2-1; D call uncertain. The CDR3 runs to 16 residues. From germline, CDR1 is MGHRA and CDR2 YSYEKL. Deletions cut 1 base from V and 7 bases from J, with 17 bases between. The DNA of the CDR3 is TGCGCCAGCAGCCAAGTCGGCAGAACAAACATGAATGAGCAGTTCTTC. Its translation: CASSQVGRTNMNEQFF.

This chain joins TRBV27 and TRBJ2-3; no clear D gene. This CDR3 contains 16 residues. The germline V and J ends were trimmed by 3 bases and 1 base, with 14 bases remaining between them. CDR1 is MNHEY, CDR2 SMNVEV, per germline (reference sequence). The CDR3: CASSFGVGLGTDTQYF. Here the CDR3 DNA reads TGTGCCAGCAGTTTTGGGGTGGGCCTTGGCACAGATACGCAGTATTTT.

The rearrangement uses TRBV12-5 and TRBJ2-7; perhaps TRBD2 as D (6 bases). From germline, CDR1 is LGHNT and CDR2 FRNRAP. The V and J ends lost 1 base and 2 bases respectively, with 12 bases between them. CDR3 size: 15 residues. The CDR3 nucleotides read TGTGCTAGTGGTTTGGGAGGGGACTGTCCCTACGAGCAGTACGTC. Translated, it gives CASGLGGDCPYEQYV.

This chain links TRBV28 with TRBJ1-3, with D unclear. Germline V CDR1 and CDR2: MDHEN, SYDVKM. The CDR3 is made up of 12 amino acids. The V end was cut by 7 bases, the J end by 7 bases, with 11 bases between. The CDR3 DNA is TGTGCCAGCATATCCTTCGGCAACACCATATATTTT. Amino acids: CASISFGNTIYF.

This sequence joins TRBV28 and TRBJ1-2; weak D call: TRBD1 (6 bases). V was clipped by 3 bases and J by 7 bases, with 15 bases between them. CDR1 is MDHEN and CDR2 is SYDVKM in the germline V gene. The CDR3 loop spans 14 amino acids. The CDR3: CASSFQQGRGGYTF. CDR3 DNA: TGTGCCAGCAGTTTCCAACAGGGAAGAGGTGGCTACACCTTC.

The table lists this clone with a count of one. The chain couples TRBV7-2 to TRBJ1-6, with 9 bases that match TRBD1. The CDR3 is 15 residues long. The V gene's germline CDR1 is SGHTA and CDR2 FQGNSA. V gave up 0 bases and J gave up 9 bases; unmatched junction bases: 3. CDR3: CASSLAGQGSSPLHF. DNA of the CDR3: TGTGCCAGCAGCTTAGCGGGACAGGGATCTTCACCCCTCCACTTT.

The V gene is TRBV7-9, the J gene TRBJ2-4; D is possibly TRBD2 (6 bases). V lost 1 base and J 5 bases, leaving 9 bases between the germline ends. Germline V lookup: CDR1 SEHNR, CDR2 FQNEAQ (reference sequence). This CDR3 contains 14 residues. CDR3 amino acids: CASSLGLVENIQYF. CDR3 nucleotide sequence: TGTGCCAGCAGCTTAGGACTAGTGGAAAACATTCAGTACTTC.

This clone was seen a few times. This chain links TRBV27 with TRBJ2-7, with TRBD1 matching 7 bases. Per germline, CDR1 MNHEY and CDR2 SMNVEV (reference sequence). This CDR3 is built from 13 residues. V lost 6 bases, J lost 1 base, and 3 bases stayed unmatched. The CDR3 DNA sequence: TGTGCCAGCAGCTCGGGACAGTCCTACGAGCAGTACTTC. Translation gives CASSSGQSYEQYF.

This clone has a single count. CDR3 residues: CASSVPGSGNTIYF. The CDR3 coding sequence is TGTGCCAGCAGCGTACCCGGCTCTGGAAACACCATATATTTT. The gene calls are TRBV9 and TRBJ1-3, with unresolved D. The CDR3 contains 14 residues. V shed 1 base and J shed 0 bases, with 5 bases lying between them. CDR1 is SGDLS, CDR2 YYNGEE, per germline.

This clone was found a few times. The rearrangement uses TRBV5-4 and TRBJ2-6; 10 positions agree with TRBD2. CDR3 length equals 17 residues. V lost 1 base to trimming and J lost 0 bases; unmatched junction nucleotides: 1. Per germline, CDR1 SGHNT and CDR2 YYREEE (reference sequence). The CDR3 DNA is TGTGCCAGCAGCTTGTCTAGCGGGAGCTCTGGGGCCAACGTCCTGACTTTC. Translation gives CASSLSSGSSGANVLTF.

In this sample, this clone turned up a few times. The chain carries TRBV27 and TRBJ1-2; 7 positions match TRBD1. The CDR3 is made up of 13 amino acids. The junction had 4 bases not matched to a gene; V was cut back by 5 bases and J by 4 bases. The germline gives CDR1 MNHEY, CDR2 SMNVEV (reference sequence). CDR3 DNA: TGTGCCAGCAGTCCACGACAGGGCTATGGCTACACCTTC. Its translation is CASSPRQGYGYTF.